This TCR beta chain stems from a study of Graves' ophthalmopathy and Graves' hyperthyroidism (dated by TCRdb to 2017 to 2018). Context from the whole study: Hyperthyroidism was considered stable if no progression to ophthalmopathy occurred within 18 months of follow-up. The study used TCR beta repertoire signatures to distinguish Graves' ophthalmopathy from Graves' hyperthyroidism and to predict progression to ophthalmopathy. In total, 135 blood samples were TCR-sequenced: fewer than 50 ophthalmopathy, some 75 hyperthyroidism and around 17 hyperthyroidism-to-ophthalmopathy patients. To explore V-J signatures distinguishing ophthalmopathy from hyperthyroidism, a discovery set of around 100 patients (roughly 45 ophthalmopathy, about 57 stable hyperthyroidism) was enrolled. For independent validation, a separate cohort was made up of 18 hyperthyroidism patients plus 17 patients who later progressed from hyperthyroidism to ophthalmopathy. In more than five hyperthyroidism patients, the T-cell repertoires found in thyroid tissue were compared with those found in blood. Following sample collection, hyperthyroidism patients were given methimazole at a starting dose of 30 mg daily, and ophthalmopathy patients were given high-dose intravenous methylprednisolone.

Results the study describes overall, beyond this receptor: No statistical method was used to predetermine the sample size, and group allocation was not hidden from the investigators. The 13-signature model separated ophthalmopathy from stable hyperthyroidism with roughly 90% sensitivity and about 84% specificity in cross-validation, and 80%/75% in the test set. Most expanded thyroid clonotypes with a frequency above 0.001 also appeared in blood, which suggests that blood repertoires may reflect the immune response in the thyroid. In validation, the model predicted ophthalmopathy progression with roughly 68% sensitivity and about 77% specificity; 12 predicted patients were CT-confirmed with GO in a median of about 7.1 months.

Hyperthyroidism patients were newly diagnosed, with disease duration under 2 months, and aged 18 to 65 years. Patients were excluded if they had other autoimmune diseases, uncontrolled infections, pregnancy or lactation. Diagnosis was based on clinical symptoms, serum thyroxine, TRAb, thyroid ultrasound and orbital computed tomography. Total RNA was extracted using Trizol reagent, and RNA quality was checked on an Agilent 2100 Bioanalyzer. CDR1 and CDR2 are read off the germline V gene (reference sequence) as SEHNR and FQNEAQ. Inclusive of the bounding cysteine and phenylalanine, the CDR3 is 16 residues long. CDR3 DNA only is kept here, 48 bases in frame from base 1. For repertoire sequencing, TCR beta CDR3 regions were amplified from RNA transcripts. The first round of RT-PCR was done with HTBI primers and the Qiagen OneStep RT-PCR kit, and was followed by a second round of multiplex PCR, then size selection and purification. The libraries underwent paired-end sequencing with 100 bp reads on an Illumina HiSeq2000. Concerning the study's data processing: Reads were processed with SOAPnuke, discarding reads with adapters, uncalled bases, mean Phred below 15, or no exact constant-primer or identifier match. COPE v1.2.5 was used to merge high-quality paired reads. Unique nucleotide sequences were defined as clonotypes and aligned to IMGT TRB V, D and J references using MiTCR v1.1. The analysis was limited to V-J combinations with a frequency above 0.0001, which together covered 99.2% of repertoires. For each V-J combination, a TCR clonal expansion and chaos score was defined as the ratio of F50 clonal expansion to chaos observed in the TCRdist matrix. Features were reduced by Welch's t-statistics and random forest to 10 to 15 V-J combinations, which fed a naive Bayes classifier. The similarity between thyroid and blood repertoires was quantified using the Morisita-Horn index. The public sequencing data were trimmed at Q25 with fastp and processed into clonotypes with MiXCR by TCRdb, which kept only in-frame beta chains. Entries that share a CDR3 protein sequence are merged under the most common genes and DNA. TCRdb, rather than the study authors, made the V and J calls. The sample yields some 1.1 million distinct CDR3 sequences; less than 45% were counted once. The ten largest clones represent over 8.5% of the sample.

There are many counts of this clonotype. Its cognate antigen has yet to be identified. One junction end does not reproduce the germline sequence, and a read error may be involved. The origin of this receptor is an adult man with Graves' hyperthyroidism. Input material: peripheral blood or thyroid tissue (not recorded which). This chain joins TRBV7-9 to TRBJ2-7, with TRBD1 identical over 7 junction bases. Read as DNA, the sequence is TGTGCCAGCAGCTTAGCCGCCGGGACAGCCGCCCTACGGTGGAACTTC. This sequence encodes CASSLAAGTAALRWNF.